This section outlines one T cell receptor beta chain sequence together with its context. Its cognate antigen is unknown. This sample is drawn from a study of T-cell reconstitution after alpha-beta-depleted transplantation in children. Study-level findings and limits: TCRbeta diversity was high at day 60 in some patients (a result of surviving recipient T cells and thymic progenitors). Fresh T-cell production supplied most of the T-cell counts and diversity seen one year after transplant. Several hundred graft clones that had expanded were reportedly the source of alpha-beta T cells about two months after transplant.

During its preparation, the TCRbeta library received unique molecular identifiers. One entry per CDR3 protein results from TCRdb running MiXCR on the PCR reads. The top ten clones hold around 4.5% of a sample with 700,000 to 850,000 distinct CDR3 sequences, 15% to 20% of them seen once. This CDR3 has 17 residues. The V gene end was trimmed by 1 base and the J gene end by 9 bases; junction bases not matched to a gene: 15. The genes are TRBV12-3 or TRBV12-4 and TRBJ2-1; 7 nucleotides agree with TRBD2. Sequenced here: PBMCs, mostly from graft donor cells, sampled 360 days after TCRalphabeta/CD19-depleted stem cell transplant. The TCR comes from a male patient younger than 18 who had a stem cell transplant for acute lymphoblastic leukemia, so the T cells may come from the graft donor. The DNA of the CDR3 is TGTGCCAGCAGTTTAGAGGGTCCCCTGGGAGGGAGGGGTGAGCAGTTCTTC. It encodes CASSLEGPLGGRGEQFF.